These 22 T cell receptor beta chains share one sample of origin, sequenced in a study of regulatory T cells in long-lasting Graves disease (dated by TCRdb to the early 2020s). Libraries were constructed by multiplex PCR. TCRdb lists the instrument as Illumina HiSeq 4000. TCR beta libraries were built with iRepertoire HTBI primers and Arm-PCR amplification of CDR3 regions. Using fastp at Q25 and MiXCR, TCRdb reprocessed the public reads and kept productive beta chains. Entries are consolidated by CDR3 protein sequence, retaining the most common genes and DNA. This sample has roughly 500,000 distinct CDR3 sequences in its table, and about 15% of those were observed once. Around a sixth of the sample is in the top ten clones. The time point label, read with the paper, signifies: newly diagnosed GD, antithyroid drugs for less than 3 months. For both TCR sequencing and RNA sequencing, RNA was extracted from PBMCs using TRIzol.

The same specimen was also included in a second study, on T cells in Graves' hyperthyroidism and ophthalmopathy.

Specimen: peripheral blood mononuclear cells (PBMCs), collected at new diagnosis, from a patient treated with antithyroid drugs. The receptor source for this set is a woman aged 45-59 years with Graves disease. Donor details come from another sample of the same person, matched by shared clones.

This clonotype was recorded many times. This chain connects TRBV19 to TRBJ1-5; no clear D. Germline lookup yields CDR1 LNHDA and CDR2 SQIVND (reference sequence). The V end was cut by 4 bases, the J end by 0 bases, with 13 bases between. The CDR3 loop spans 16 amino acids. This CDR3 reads CASSTDHSNSNQPQHF. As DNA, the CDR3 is TGTGCCAGTAGTACGGACCACTCGAATAGCAATCAGCCCCAGCATTTT.

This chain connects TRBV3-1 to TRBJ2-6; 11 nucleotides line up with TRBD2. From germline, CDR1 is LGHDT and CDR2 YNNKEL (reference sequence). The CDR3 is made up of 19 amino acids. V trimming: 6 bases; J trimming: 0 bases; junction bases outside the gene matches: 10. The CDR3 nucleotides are TGTGCCAGCAGTACCGTGGGACTAGCGGCCTACTCTGGGGCCAACGTCCTGACTTTC. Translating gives CASSTVGLAAYSGANVLTF.

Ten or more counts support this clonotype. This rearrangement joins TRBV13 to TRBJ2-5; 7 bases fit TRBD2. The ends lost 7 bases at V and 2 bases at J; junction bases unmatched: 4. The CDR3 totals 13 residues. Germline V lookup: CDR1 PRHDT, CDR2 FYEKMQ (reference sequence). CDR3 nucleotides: TGTGCCAGCACCTTCGGGGGGCAAGAGACCCAGTACTTC. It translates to CASTFGGQETQYF.

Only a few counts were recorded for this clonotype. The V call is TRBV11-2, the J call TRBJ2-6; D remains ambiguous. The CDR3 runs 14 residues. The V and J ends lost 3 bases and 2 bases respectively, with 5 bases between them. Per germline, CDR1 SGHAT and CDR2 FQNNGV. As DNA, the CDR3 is TGTGCCAGCAGCTTGTCCCCTGGGGCCAACGTCCTGACTTTC. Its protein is CASSLSPGANVLTF.

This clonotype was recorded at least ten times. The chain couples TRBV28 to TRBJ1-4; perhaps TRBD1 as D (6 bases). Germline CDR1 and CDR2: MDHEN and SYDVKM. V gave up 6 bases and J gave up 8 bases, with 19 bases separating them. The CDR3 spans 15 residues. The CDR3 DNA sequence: TGTGCCAGCAGCCGAAACGCCAGGGGTTGGGAAAAACTGTTTTTT. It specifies CASSRNARGWEKLFF.

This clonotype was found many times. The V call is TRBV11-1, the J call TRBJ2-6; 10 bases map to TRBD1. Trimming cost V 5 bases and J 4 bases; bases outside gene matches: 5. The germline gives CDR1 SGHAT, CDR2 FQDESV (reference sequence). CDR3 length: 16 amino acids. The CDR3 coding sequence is TGTGCCAGCAGCCCGGACAGGGGGGCCGGGGCCAACGTCCTGACTTTC. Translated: CASSPDRGAGANVLTF.

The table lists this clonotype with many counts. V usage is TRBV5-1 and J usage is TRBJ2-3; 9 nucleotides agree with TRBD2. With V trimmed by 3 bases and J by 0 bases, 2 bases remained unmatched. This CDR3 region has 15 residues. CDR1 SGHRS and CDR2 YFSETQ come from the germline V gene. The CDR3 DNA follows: TGCGCCAGCAGCTGGACTAGCGCCAGCACAGATACGCAGTATTTT. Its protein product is CASSWTSASTDTQYF.

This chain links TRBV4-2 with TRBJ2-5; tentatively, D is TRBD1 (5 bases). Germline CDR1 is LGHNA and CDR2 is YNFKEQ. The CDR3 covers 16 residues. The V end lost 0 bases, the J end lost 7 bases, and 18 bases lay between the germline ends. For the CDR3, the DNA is TGTGCCAGCAGCCAAGATTGGGCAGGGATGGATGGGACCCAGTACTTC. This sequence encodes CASSQDWAGMDGTQYF.

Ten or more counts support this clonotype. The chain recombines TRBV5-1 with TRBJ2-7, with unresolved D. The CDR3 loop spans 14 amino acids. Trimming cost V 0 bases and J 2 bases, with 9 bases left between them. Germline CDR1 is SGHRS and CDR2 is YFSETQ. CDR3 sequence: CASSLGTATYEQYF. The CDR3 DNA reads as TGCGCCAGCAGCTTGGGGACGGCGACCTACGAGCAGTACTTC.

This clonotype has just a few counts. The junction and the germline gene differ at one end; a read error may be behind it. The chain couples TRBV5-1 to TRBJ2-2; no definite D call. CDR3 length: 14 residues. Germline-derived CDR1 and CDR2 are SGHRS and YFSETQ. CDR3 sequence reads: CASSLFTGTGELFF. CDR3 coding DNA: TGTGCCAGCAGCTTGTTTACGGGCACCGGGGAGCTGTTTTTT. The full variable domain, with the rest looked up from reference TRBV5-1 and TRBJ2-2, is KAGVTQTPRYLIKTRGQQVTLSCSPISGHRSVSWYQQTPGQGLQFLFEYFSETQRNKGNFPGRFSGRQFSNSRSEMNVSTLELGDSALYLCASSLFTGTGELFFGEGSRLTVL.

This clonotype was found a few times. CDR3: CAWSDIPGELFF. The CDR3 DNA is TGTGCCTGGAGTGACATCCCCGGGGAGCTGTTTTTT. This rearrangement joins TRBV30 to TRBJ2-2; D is undetermined. The CDR3 covers 12 residues. V lost 1 base and J 6 bases, leaving 6 bases between the germline ends. Germline V gene data show CDR1 as GTSNPN and CDR2 as SVGIG (reference sequence).

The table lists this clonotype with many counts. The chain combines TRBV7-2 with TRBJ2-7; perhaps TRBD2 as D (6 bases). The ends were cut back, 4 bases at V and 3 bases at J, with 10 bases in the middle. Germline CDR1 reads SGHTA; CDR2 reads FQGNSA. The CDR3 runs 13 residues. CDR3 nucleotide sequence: TGTGCCAGCAGCTCGGGACTTCGCTACGAGCAGTACTTC. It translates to CASSSGLRYEQYF.

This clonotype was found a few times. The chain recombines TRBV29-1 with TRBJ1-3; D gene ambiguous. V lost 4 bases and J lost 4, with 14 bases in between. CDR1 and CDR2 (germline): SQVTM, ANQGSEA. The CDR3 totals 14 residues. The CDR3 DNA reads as TGCAGCGTTGTTACATCTGCGGGGGGAAACACCATATATTTT. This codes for CSVVTSAGGNTIYF.

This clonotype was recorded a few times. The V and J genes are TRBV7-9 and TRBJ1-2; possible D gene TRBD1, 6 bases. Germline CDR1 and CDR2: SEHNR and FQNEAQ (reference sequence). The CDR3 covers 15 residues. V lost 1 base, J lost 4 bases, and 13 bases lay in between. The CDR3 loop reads CASSLGGAGRYGYTF. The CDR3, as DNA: TGTGCCAGCAGCTTAGGGGGGGCCGGCCGCTATGGCTACACCTTC.

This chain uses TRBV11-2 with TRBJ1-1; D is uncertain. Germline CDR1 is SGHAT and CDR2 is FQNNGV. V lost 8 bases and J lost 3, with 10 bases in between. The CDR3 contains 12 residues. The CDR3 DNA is TGTGCCAGCCGATATACAGACACTGAAGCTTTCTTT. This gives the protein CASRYTDTEAFF.

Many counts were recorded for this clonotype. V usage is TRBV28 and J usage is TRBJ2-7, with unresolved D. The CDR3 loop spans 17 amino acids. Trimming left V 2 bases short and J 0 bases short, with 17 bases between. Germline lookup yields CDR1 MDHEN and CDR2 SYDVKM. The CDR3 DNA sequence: TGTGCCAGCAGTTTAGAGGTGACGGGCCGGAGCTCCTACGAGCAGTACTTC. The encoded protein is CASSLEVTGRSSYEQYF.

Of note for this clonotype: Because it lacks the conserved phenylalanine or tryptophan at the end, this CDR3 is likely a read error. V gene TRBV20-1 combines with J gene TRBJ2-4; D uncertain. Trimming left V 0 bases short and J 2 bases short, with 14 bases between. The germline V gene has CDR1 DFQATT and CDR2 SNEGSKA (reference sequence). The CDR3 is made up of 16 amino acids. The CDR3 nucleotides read TGCAGTGCTAGAGAACTAAAACTAATGTCCAAAAACATTCAGTACTAC. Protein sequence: CSARELKLMSKNIQYY.

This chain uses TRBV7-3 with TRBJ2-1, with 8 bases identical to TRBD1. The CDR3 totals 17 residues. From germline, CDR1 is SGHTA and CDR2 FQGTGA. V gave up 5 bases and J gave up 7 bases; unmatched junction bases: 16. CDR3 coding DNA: TGTGCCAGCAGCCCACTACCGGGACAGGCCTCTTCTAATGAGCAGTTCTTC. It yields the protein CASSPLPGQASSNEQFF.

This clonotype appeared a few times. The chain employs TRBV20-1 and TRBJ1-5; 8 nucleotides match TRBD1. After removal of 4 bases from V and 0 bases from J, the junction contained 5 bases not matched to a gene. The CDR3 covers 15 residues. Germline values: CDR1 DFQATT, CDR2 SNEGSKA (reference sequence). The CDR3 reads CSATDRVDSNQPQHF. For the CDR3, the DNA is TGCAGTGCTACGGACAGGGTCGATAGCAATCAGCCCCAGCATTTT.

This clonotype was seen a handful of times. CDR3 sequence (DNA): TGCGCCAGCAGCCTGGGGACTGCCACTAGCAATCAGCCCCAGCATTTT. Its translation is CASSLGTATSNQPQHF. This chain links TRBV5-1 with TRBJ1-5; tentatively, D is TRBD1 (5 bases). The germline V gene encodes CDR1 SGHRS and CDR2 YFSETQ. The CDR3 runs to 16 residues. With 4 bases removed from V and 0 bases from J, the gap between germline ends came to 14 bases.

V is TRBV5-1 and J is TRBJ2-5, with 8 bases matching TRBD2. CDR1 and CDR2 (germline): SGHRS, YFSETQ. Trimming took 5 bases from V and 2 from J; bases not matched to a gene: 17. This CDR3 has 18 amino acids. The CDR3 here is CASRLGTSGMRWQETQYF. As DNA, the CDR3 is TGCGCCAGCAGGCTGGGGACTAGTGGTATGAGGTGGCAAGAGACCCAGTACTTC.

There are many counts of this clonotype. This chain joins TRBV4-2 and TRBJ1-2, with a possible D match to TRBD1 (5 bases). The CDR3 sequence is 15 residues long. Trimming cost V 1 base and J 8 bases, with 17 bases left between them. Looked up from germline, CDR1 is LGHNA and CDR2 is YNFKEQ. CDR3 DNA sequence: TGTGCCAGCAGCCAAGTGGGGACGGAGATCAGGGGCTACACCTTC. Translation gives CASSQVGTEIRGYTF.